This T cell receptor (beta chain) was captured in a study of T cells and Merkel cell carcinoma outcomes (TCRdb year 2020). General notes on the study: In patients with Merkel cell carcinoma, researchers looked at whether the T-cell repertoire of the tumor, along with T-cell density, could predict clinical outcome.

There are 14 amino acids in the CDR3, from cysteine to phenylalanine inclusive. The kept DNA is CDR3 alone, 42 bases in frame from the first base. According to the germline V gene, CDR1 reads SGHRS and CDR2 reads YFSETQ. Trimming costs V 4 bases and J 3 bases, and their ends lie 13 bases apart. Only one count was recorded for this clone. This clone's antigen is unknown. Qualities for individual bases were not recorded, and no much larger clone is one base off. Library preparation employed the immunoSEQ multiplex PCR assay. This immuneACCESS table, as held by TCRdb, lists in-frame sequences with V and J called but not all clones. Of the missing ones, under half trace to an unresolved V gene in checked studies; the others have no known cause. Within this sample are more than 3,500 clones, with around 92% of them counted one time only. Of the sample, around 1.6% falls within the top ten clones. Overall study results and their limits: According to the report, clinical outcomes in Merkel cell carcinoma patients could be predicted using T-cell density together with features of the T-cell repertoire.

The samples were taken from patients with Merkel cell carcinoma. The TCR sequence derives from a human donor with Merkel cell carcinoma. Sample: tumor tissue from Merkel cell carcinoma. The chain is made from TRBV5-1 and TRBJ2-5, and the D gene may be TRBD1, 5 bases matching. The DNA is as follows: TGCGCCAGCAGCCTACTCGACAGTAAAGAGACCCAGTACTTC. Its amino acids are CASSLLDSKETQYF.